These 12 T cell receptor beta chains were sequenced from one sample in a study of shared clonotypes between healthy human individuals. TCRdb's copy holds only in-frame clones and misses some; the assay was immunoSEQ multiplex PCR. The sample comprises about 510,000 clones, almost 80% of which are singletons, and around 12% rests with the top ten. The sample comprised PBMCs. These receptors came from a woman aged 40 to 50 in good health. Some clones in this sample may be carry-over from other donors' samples.

The V call is TRBV7-8, the J call TRBJ2-7, with 7 positions matching TRBD2. CDR1 is SGHVS, CDR2 FQNEAQ, per germline. This CDR3 region has 16 residues. Trimming removed 9 bases from V and 3 bases from J; junction bases left unmatched: 17. The CDR3 is CASNPRRASGFYEQYF. The CDR3 bases are TGTGCCAGTAACCCCCGAAGGGCTAGCGGCTTCTACGAGCAGTACTTC.

The chain recombines TRBV19 with TRBJ1-3; TRBD1 matches at 9 bases. Germline CDR1 is LNHDA and CDR2 is SQIVND (reference sequence). The ends lost 2 bases at V and 5 bases at J; junction bases unmatched: 10. The CDR3 runs to 17 residues. The CDR3 DNA sequence: TGTGCCAGTAGTATAAACCGCCCGGGACAGGGAAGAAACACCATATATTTT. Protein sequence: CASSINRPGQGRNTIYF.

The gene calls are TRBV27 and TRBJ2-5, with TRBD2 as a possible D gene (5 bases). V was shortened by 4 bases and J by 2 bases, with 8 bases between the two germline ends. The CDR3 is 13 residues long. The germline CDR1 and CDR2 sequences are MNHEY and SMNVEV (reference sequence). CDR3 coding DNA: TGTGCCAGCAGTTCGGGATATCAAGAGACCCAGTACTTC. Translating gives CASSSGYQETQYF.

The chain carries TRBV21-1 and TRBJ1-5; the D call of TRBD1 is as the table states it, not checked on the DNA. TRBV21-1 is tagged as a pseudogene. The CDR3 runs to 17 residues. CDR3 bases: TGTGCCAGCAGCAAAGGCGGGGGCAGGGGGCTCAGTCAGCCCCAGCATTTT. It translates to CASSKGGGRGLSQPQHF.

The rearrangement uses TRBV5-1 and TRBJ2-3, with 12 bases that match TRBD2. Germline V lookup: CDR1 SGHRS, CDR2 YFSETQ. This CDR3 is 18 amino acids long. The V segment lost 5 bases and the J segment 0 bases; nucleotides outside the gene matches: 10. DNA of the CDR3: TGCGCCAGCAGATCCGCTAGCGGGAGGGCCGGGAGCACAGATACGCAGTATTTT. As protein: CASRSASGRAGSTDTQYF.

V gene TRBV5-1 combines with J gene TRBJ1-1, with TRBD1 as a possible D gene (6 bases). This CDR3 spans 13 amino acids. Deletions cut 4 bases from V and 2 bases from J, with 9 bases between. Germline V gene sequence: CDR1 SGHRS, CDR2 YFSETQ. In DNA, the CDR3 is TGCGCCAGCAGCCAGGACAGTAACACTGAAGCTTTCTTT. It yields the protein CASSQDSNTEAFF. The full variable domain, its missing parts supplied by reference TRBV5-1 and TRBJ1-1, is KAGVTQTPRYLIKTRGQQVTLSCSPISGHRSVSWYQQTPGQGLQFLFEYFSETQRNKGNFPGRFSGRQFSNSRSEMNVSTLELGDSALYLCASSQDSNTEAFFGQGTRLTVV.

The chain recombines TRBV28 with TRBJ1-2; D remains unclear. Germline CDR1 MDHEN, CDR2 SYDVKM. The CDR3 runs to 15 residues. V was pared by 1 base and J by 2 bases, with 11 bases between. This chain's CDR3 is CASSLSSGFNYGYTF. The CDR3 DNA reads TGTGCCAGCAGTTTATCTTCAGGCTTCAACTATGGCTACACCTTC.

The chain carries TRBV4-2 and TRBJ2-1; maybe TRBD2 (5 bases). CDR1 LGHNA and CDR2 YNFKEQ come from the germline V gene. V dropped 1 base and J dropped 6 bases, with 13 bases sitting between them. The CDR3 has 15 residues. The CDR3 protein is CASSQAALAGNEQFF. CDR3 DNA sequence: TGTGCCAGCAGCCAAGCCGCCCTAGCAGGCAATGAGCAGTTCTTC.

This clone was seen many times. V is TRBV4-1 and J is TRBJ1-1; D uncertain. The CDR3 totals 14 residues. Trimming cost V 0 bases and J 0 bases, with 5 bases left between them. CDR1 and CDR2 (germline): MGHRA, YSYEKL. The CDR3 DNA reads TGCGCCAGCAGCCAAGATAAACTGAACACTGAAGCTTTCTTT. Translation: CASSQDKLNTEAFF.

This clone was found once. This chain joins TRBV7-8 and TRBJ2-4; the D is unclear. Between the trimmed V and J ends, which lost 1 base and 8 bases, there was a span of 12 bases. This CDR3 has 14 residues. Germline loops: CDR1 SGHVS, CDR2 FQNEAQ. In DNA form, the CDR3 reads TGTGCCAGCAGCTTAGTAGGAATGGAGCACATTCAGTACTTC. Encoded protein: CASSLVGMEHIQYF.

This rearrangement joins TRBV27 to TRBJ1-2, with D uncertain. V was clipped by 7 bases and J by 12 bases, with 9 bases between them. The length of the CDR3 is 9 residues. Per germline, CDR1 MNHEY and CDR2 SMNVEV (reference sequence). The CDR3, as DNA: TGTGCCAGCACAGCAGCGGACACCTTC. This codes for CASTAADTF.

V and J are TRBV11-2 and TRBJ2-2, with no clear D. Germline values: CDR1 SGHAT, CDR2 FQNNGV. CDR3 length equals 16 residues. The V end lost 3 bases, the J end lost 2 bases, and 13 bases lay between the germline ends. The CDR3 reads CASSFTSPTNTGELFF. CDR3 bases: TGTGCCAGCAGCTTCACAAGCCCGACCAACACCGGGGAGCTGTTTTTT.